The 10 T cell receptor beta chains presented below share a single source sample, sequenced in a study of T cells after yellow fever vaccination. MiXCR was run by TCRdb on the 5' RACE reads, yielding one entry per CDR3 protein. This table holds under 600,000 distinct CDR3 sequences, 13% found once. The source was PBMCs, collected on the day of the yellow fever booster vaccination. The receptors derive from a man aged 25 to 40 who received the YFV17D yellow fever vaccine.

In its sample, this clonotype was seen a few times. The V and J genes are TRBV12-3 or TRBV12-4 and TRBJ2-3; 7 nucleotides line up with TRBD2. The V gene end was trimmed by 8 bases and the J gene end by 2 bases; junction bases not matched to a gene: 16. This CDR3 contains 17 residues. Here the CDR3 DNA reads TGTGCCAGCGGGTCAAATCTTGGGACTACAATCACAGATACGCAGTATTTT. Translation gives CASGSNLGTTITDTQYF.

The CDR3 here is CASSASTGGVSTGELFF. CDR3 DNA: TGCGCCAGCAGCGCCTCGACAGGGGGCGTGAGCACCGGGGAGCTGTTTTTT. V is TRBV5-1 and J is TRBJ2-2; 10 nucleotides line up with TRBD1. V gave up 4 bases and J gave up 4 bases; unmatched junction bases: 10. The CDR3 is 17 residues long. Germline assignment: CDR1 SGHRS and CDR2 YFSETQ.

V is TRBV10-3 and J is TRBJ2-1, with TRBD2 matching 9 bases. This CDR3 spans 15 amino acids. J lost 6 bases, V lost 10 bases, and 13 bases had no gene match. Germline V lookup: CDR1 ENHRY, CDR2 SYGVKD. The CDR3, as DNA: TGTGCCACCCTCGAAGCGGGAGGACTTGGCAATGAGCAGTTCTTC. This translates into CATLEAGGLGNEQFF.

V usage is TRBV5-6 and J usage is TRBJ2-4; the match to TRBD1 covers 7 bases. In germline, CDR1 is SGHDT, CDR2 YYEEEE. Trimming at V came to 3 bases and at J to 1 base, leaving 1 base not matched to a gene. The CDR3 length is 14 residues. In nucleotides, the CDR3 is TGTGCCAGCAGCTCGACAGGGGCCAAAAACATTCAGTACTTC. The encoded protein is CASSSTGAKNIQYF. The full variable domain, in which reference TRBV5-6 and TRBJ2-4 provide the parts outside the CDR3, is DAGVTQSPTHLIKTRGQQVTLRCSPKSGHDTVSWYQQALGQGPQFIFQYYEEEERQRGNFPDRFSGHQFPNYSSELNVNALLLGDSALYLCASSSTGAKNIQYFGAGTRLSVL.

This clonotype was counted only a few times. The V call is TRBV27, the J call TRBJ1-2, with D possibly TRBD1 on 5 matching bases. The germline CDR1 and CDR2 sequences are MNHEY and SMNVEV (reference sequence). Deletions cut 4 bases from V and 1 base from J, with 7 bases between. The CDR3 is 13 residues long. CDR3 sequence: CASSWDVNYGYTF. CDR3 nucleotides: TGTGCCAGCAGTTGGGACGTTAACTATGGCTACACCTTC.

A remark on this clonotype: An end of the junction differs from the germline gene, which may be a read error. The genes are TRBV7-8 and TRBJ2-3, with no clear D. Germline V lookup: CDR1 SGHVS, CDR2 FQNEAQ. CDR3 length: 13 amino acids. The CDR3 DNA is TGTGCCAGCAGCTTACTCCCGGGTAGGGTTGTGAATTTT. This translates into CASSLLPGRVVNF.

The chain employs TRBV27 and TRBJ1-6; weak D call: TRBD1 (5 bases). Looked up from germline, CDR1 is MNHEY and CDR2 is SMNVEV (reference sequence). V gave up 6 bases and J gave up 9 bases, with 9 bases separating them. This CDR3 has 12 amino acids. The CDR3 nucleotides are TGTGCCAGCAGGGGGGTCGGTTCACCCCTCCACTTT. Protein product: CASRGVGSPLHF.

This clonotype was found a few times. The CDR3 region is CASSQDRLPGNTIYF. CDR3 bases: TGTGCCAGCAGCCAGGACAGACTCCCTGGAAACACCATATATTTT. This rearrangement joins TRBV27 to TRBJ1-3; a possible D gene is TRBD1 (6 bases). V lost 6 bases to trimming and J lost 2 bases, with 14 bases between them. From germline, CDR1 is MNHEY and CDR2 SMNVEV (reference sequence). The CDR3 is made up of 15 amino acids.

In this sample, this clonotype turned up a few times. The chain recombines TRBV20-1 with TRBJ2-1; D gene ambiguous. CDR3 size: 12 residues. Trimming pared 5 bases from V and 6 bases from J, leaving 11 bases between. Germline V gene sequence: CDR1 DFQATT, CDR2 SNEGSKA (reference sequence). The CDR3 nucleotides read TGCAGTGCTCCGCGTCAAAGCAATGAGCAGTTCTTC. It codes for CSAPRQSNEQFF.

The chain joins TRBV4-3 to TRBJ2-5; D uncertain. V was cut by 0 bases and J by 5 bases, with 13 bases left in between. The CDR3 extends over 15 amino acids. Per germline, CDR1 LGHNA and CDR2 YSLEER. The CDR3 spells CASSQEIGEWETQYF. For the CDR3, the DNA is TGCGCCAGCAGCCAAGAAATTGGGGAATGGGAGACCCAGTACTTC.